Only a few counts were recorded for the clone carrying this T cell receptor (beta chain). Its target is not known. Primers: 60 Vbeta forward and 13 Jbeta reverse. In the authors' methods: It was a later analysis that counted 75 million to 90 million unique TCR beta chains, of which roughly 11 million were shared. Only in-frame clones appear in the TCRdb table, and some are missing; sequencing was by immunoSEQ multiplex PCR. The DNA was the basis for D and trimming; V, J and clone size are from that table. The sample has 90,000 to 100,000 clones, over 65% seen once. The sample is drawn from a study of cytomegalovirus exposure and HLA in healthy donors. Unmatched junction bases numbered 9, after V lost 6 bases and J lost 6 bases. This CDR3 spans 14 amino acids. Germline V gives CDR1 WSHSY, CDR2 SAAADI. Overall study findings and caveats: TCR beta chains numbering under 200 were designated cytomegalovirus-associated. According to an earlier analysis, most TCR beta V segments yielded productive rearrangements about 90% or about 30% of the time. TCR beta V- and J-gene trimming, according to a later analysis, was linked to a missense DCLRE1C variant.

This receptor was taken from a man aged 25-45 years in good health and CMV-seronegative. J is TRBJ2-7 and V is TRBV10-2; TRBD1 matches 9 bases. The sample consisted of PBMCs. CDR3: CASRLTSDRGEQYF. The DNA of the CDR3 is TGCGCCAGCAGGCTCACCTCGGACAGGGGCGAGCAGTACTTC.